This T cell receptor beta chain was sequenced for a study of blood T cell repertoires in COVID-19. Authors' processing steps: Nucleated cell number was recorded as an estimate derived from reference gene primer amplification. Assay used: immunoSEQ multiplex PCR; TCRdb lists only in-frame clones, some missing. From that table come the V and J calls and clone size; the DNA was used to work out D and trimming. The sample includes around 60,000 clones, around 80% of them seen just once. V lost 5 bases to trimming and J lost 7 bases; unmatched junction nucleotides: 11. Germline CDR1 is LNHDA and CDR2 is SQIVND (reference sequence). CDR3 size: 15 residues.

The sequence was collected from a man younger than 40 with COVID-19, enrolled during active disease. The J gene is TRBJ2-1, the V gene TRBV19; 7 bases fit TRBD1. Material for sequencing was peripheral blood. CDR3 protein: CASSYRDREGNEQFF. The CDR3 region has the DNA TGTGCCAGTAGTTACCGGGACAGAGAAGGAAATGAGCAGTTCTTC.